A single sample gave rise to the 23 T cell receptor beta chains below, sequenced in a study of T cell repertoires in cytomegalovirus infection. Which antigens these TCRs recognize remains unknown. Each CDR3 protein gets one entry after TCRdb re-called the reads with MiXCR. The sample contains under 150,000 distinct CDR3 sequences, 30% of which appear only once. Sequenced material: CD8+ T cells from cultured PBMCs, taken from culture after CMV antigen stimulation. The receptors shown here come from a human donor in good health (CMV status not recorded). Some clones in this sample may be carry-over from other donors' samples.

This clonotype was observed a handful of times. This chain uses TRBV29-1 with TRBJ1-2; a possible D gene is TRBD1 (5 bases). The V gene lost 4 bases and the J gene lost 7 bases, with 16 bases spanning the gap. The CDR3 is made up of 13 amino acids. The germline V gene has CDR1 SQVTM and CDR2 ANQGSEA. The CDR3, as DNA: TGCAGCGTTGTCGGTGTAGTAGGGGTTGGCTACACCTTC. Translated: CSVVGVVGVGYTF.

V usage is TRBV5-6 and J usage is TRBJ2-7; D is unresolved. Germline assignment: CDR1 SGHDT and CDR2 YYEEEE. The V end was cut by 0 bases, the J end by 6 bases, with 10 bases between. The CDR3 runs to 13 residues. CDR3 bases: TGTGCCAGCAGCTTGGGGCACACCTCCGAGCAGTACTTC. Protein sequence: CASSLGHTSEQYF.

The CDR3 protein is CASSYASGNTIYF. CDR3 nucleotides: TGTGCCAGCAGTTACGCTTCTGGAAACACCATATATTTT. The chain has TRBV6-6 and TRBJ1-3; D remains unclear. The CDR3 runs 13 residues. Germline CDR1 MNHNY, CDR2 SVGAGI (reference sequence). V was shortened by 2 bases and J by 1 base, with 3 bases between the two germline ends.

The J gene is TRBJ2-3, the V gene TRBV4-1; D is unclear. This CDR3 spans 17 amino acids. V lost 0 bases and J 4 bases, leaving 17 bases between the germline ends. Germline V gene lookup returns CDR1 MGHRA and CDR2 YSYEKL. CDR3 nucleotides: TGCGCCAGCAGCCAAGAAGACGGGCCGGGTGTCGCAGATACGCAGTATTTT. Protein product: CASSQEDGPGVADTQYF.

This chain connects TRBV11-2 to TRBJ1-1, with 9 positions matching TRBD1. Looked up from germline, CDR1 is SGHAT and CDR2 is FQNNGV. The trim removed 5 bases at V and 0 bases at J, leaving 10 bases unmatched. The CDR3 consists of 17 residues. The CDR3 region has the DNA TGTGCCAGCAGCGGGTCTCGGGACAGGGTAATGAACACTGAAGCTTTCTTT. Residues: CASSGSRDRVMNTEAFF. The full variable domain, rest sourced from reference TRBV11-2 and TRBJ1-1, is EAGVAQSPRYKIIEKRQSVAFWCNPISGHATLYWYQQILGQGPKLLIQFQNNGVVDDSQLPKDRFSAERLKGVDSTLKIQPAKLEDSAVYLCASSGSRDRVMNTEAFFGQGTRLTVV.

This chain uses TRBV15 with TRBJ1-1; tentative D call: TRBD1 (5 bases). V lost 2 bases to trimming and J lost 4 bases, with 11 bases between them. There are 14 residues in the CDR3. The V gene's germline CDR1 is LNHNV and CDR2 YYDKDF (reference sequence). CDR3 sequence: CATSRSRGGTEAFF. For the CDR3, the DNA is TGTGCCACCAGCAGATCCCGCGGGGGCACTGAAGCTTTCTTT. Combining the CDR3 with reference TRBV15 and TRBJ1-1 gives the whole variable domain DAMVIQNPRYQVTQFGKPVTLSCSQTLNHNVMYWYQQKSSQAPKLLFHYYDKDFNNEADTPDNFQSRRPNTSFCFLDIRSPGLGDTAMYLCATSRSRGGTEAFFGQGTRLTVV.

The V gene is TRBV2, the J gene TRBJ1-5, with D possibly matching TRBD1 (6 bases). CDR1 is SNHLY, CDR2 FYNNEI, per germline. The CDR3 loop spans 12 amino acids. Trimming stripped 7 bases from V and 5 bases from J, with 9 bases between. The CDR3 sequence is CASTGVDQPQHF. In nucleotides, the CDR3 is TGTGCCAGCACAGGGGTGGATCAGCCCCAGCATTTT.

This chain connects TRBV19 to TRBJ1-5; D possibly corresponds to TRBD1 (6 bases). The CDR3 covers 16 residues. CDR1 is LNHDA and CDR2 is SQIVND in the germline V gene (reference sequence). Trimming removed 4 bases from V and 1 base from J, with 14 bases in between. CDR3 sequence: CASSTPEQGSNQPQHF. The CDR3 DNA follows: TGTGCCAGTAGTACCCCCGAACAGGGCAGCAATCAGCCCCAGCATTTT.

There are many counts of this clonotype. The CDR3 here is CASSLSGDSSSYEQYF. The CDR3 nucleotides read TGTGCCAGCAGCTTATCCGGGGACAGTTCCTCCTACGAGCAGTACTTC. This sequence joins TRBV7-9 and TRBJ2-7, with 7 nucleotides matching TRBD1. Germline assignment: CDR1 SEHNR and CDR2 FQNEAQ (reference sequence). Losses at the gene ends were 2 bases for V and 0 bases for J; bases not matched to a gene: 7. CDR3 length: 16 amino acids.

This clonotype was seen more than once but under ten times. This chain links TRBV12-3 or TRBV12-4 with TRBJ2-4; tentatively, D is TRBD2 (7 bases). CDR3 length: 15 residues. Trimming shortened V by 2 bases and J by 3 bases, and 11 bases separated the two germline ends. CDR3 in DNA: TGTGCCAGCAGTTTATCGGGGGGCCTCAAAAACATTCAGTACTTC. Translation gives CASSLSGGLKNIQYF.

This chain connects TRBV7-9 to TRBJ2-1, with TRBD2 identical over 9 bases. The CDR3 is 13 amino acids. The germline CDR1 and CDR2 sequences are SEHNR and FQNEAQ (reference sequence). Germline trimming cut 4 bases from V and 6 bases from J; bases unmatched to any gene: 1. The CDR3 sequence is CASSSTSGNEQFF. The CDR3 coding sequence is TGTGCCAGCAGCTCGACTAGCGGCAATGAGCAGTTCTTC.

V gene TRBV20-1 combines with J gene TRBJ2-3; D gene ambiguous. V lost 1 base, J lost 1 base, and 9 bases lay in between. CDR3 size: 14 residues. The germline gives CDR1 DFQATT, CDR2 SNEGSKA (reference sequence). The CDR3 bases are TGCAGTGCTAGAGCTGAGATACGCACAGATACGCAGTATTTT. This encodes CSARAEIRTDTQYF.

V usage is TRBV20-1 and J usage is TRBJ2-1; TRBD1 agrees at 8 bases. The CDR3 totals 19 residues. Germline lookup yields CDR1 DFQATT and CDR2 SNEGSKA (reference sequence). V lost 2 bases, J lost 4 bases, and 19 bases stayed unmatched. The chain's CDR3 is CSARPTGATFPGLYNEQFF. CDR3 nucleotides: TGCAGTGCTAGACCGACAGGGGCAACCTTTCCGGGTCTATACAATGAGCAGTTCTTC.

The rearrangement links TRBV19 to TRBJ1-5; TRBD1 might be the D (5 bases). V lost 9 bases to trimming and J lost 0 bases, with 12 bases between them. CDR1 LNHDA and CDR2 SQIVND come from the germline V gene (reference sequence). The CDR3 extends over 14 amino acids. CDR3 region: CASGTQDSNQPQHF. The CDR3 nucleotides read TGTGCCAGCGGGACTCAGGATAGCAATCAGCCCCAGCATTTT.

The chain links TRBV5-1 to TRBJ2-1, with 10 bases lining up with TRBD2. The length of the CDR3 is 14 residues. With V trimmed by 6 bases and J by 3 bases, 3 bases remained unmatched. The germline gives CDR1 SGHRS, CDR2 YFSETQ. CDR3 coding DNA: TGCGCCAGCACCTTAGCGGGGGGCTACAATGAGCAGTTCTTC. Protein product: CASTLAGGYNEQFF.

The DNA for the CDR3 is TGTGCCAGCAGCTTAGATGCAGGGGGGACTGAAGCTTTCTTT. Residues: CASSLDAGGTEAFF. The rearrangement uses TRBV11-2 and TRBJ1-1, with 7 bases aligning to TRBD1. This CDR3 has 14 residues. Germline CDR1 and CDR2: SGHAT and FQNNGV. V shed 0 bases, J shed 5 bases, and the junction held 3 bases outside the gene matches.

This clonotype appeared a single time. The V and J genes are TRBV4-1 and TRBJ2-1; 8 positions agree with TRBD1. The CDR3 is made up of 16 amino acids. Germline CDR1 is MGHRA and CDR2 is YSYEKL. Unmatched junction bases numbered 6, after V lost 3 bases and J lost 2 bases. CDR3 DNA sequence: TGCGCCAGCAGCCAGACAGGGGAAGGTACCTACAATGAGCAGTTCTTC. Protein sequence: CASSQTGEGTYNEQFF.

The gene calls are TRBV3-1 and TRBJ2-7; D gene unclear. Germline CDR1 is LGHDT and CDR2 is YNNKEL (reference sequence). Trimming shortened V by 1 base and J by 3 bases, and 16 bases separated the two germline ends. This CDR3 has 16 residues. The CDR3 nucleotides read TGTGCCAGCAGCCAAGGGGCATCAATCCTACGCTACGAGCAGTACTTC. Protein sequence: CASSQGASILRYEQYF.

There are many counts of this clonotype. This chain connects TRBV7-2 to TRBJ2-5, with unresolved D. The V end lost 5 bases, the J end lost 3 bases, and 25 bases lay between the germline ends. CDR3 length: 18 residues. Germline-derived CDR1 and CDR2 are SGHTA and FQGNSA. The CDR3 nucleotides read TGTGCCAGCAGCACGACCTACCAGGTGGTTCGAACAGAAGAGACCCAGTACTTC. Amino acid sequence: CASSTTYQVVRTEETQYF. Supplemented by reference TRBV7-2 and TRBJ2-5, the full variable domain reads GAGVSQSPSNKVTEKGKDVELRCDPISGHTALYWYRQSLGQGLEFLIYFQGNSAPDKSGLPSDRFSAERTGGSVSTLTIQRTQQEDSAVYLCASSTTYQVVRTEETQYFGPGTRLLVL.

The V call is TRBV10-3, the J call TRBJ1-2; tentatively, D is TRBD1 (6 bases). Deletions cut 4 bases from V and 4 bases from J, with 16 bases between. Germline V gives CDR1 ENHRY, CDR2 SYGVKD. The CDR3 is 15 residues long. The CDR3 sequence: CAISGNTGSVYGYTF. CDR3 in DNA: TGTGCCATCAGTGGTAACACAGGGAGCGTCTATGGCTACACCTTC.

This clonotype was counted between two and nine times. This rearrangement joins TRBV7-2 to TRBJ2-7; maybe TRBD2 (5 bases). Germline CDR1 reads SGHTA; CDR2 reads FQGNSA. Deletions cut 6 bases from V and 2 bases from J, with 17 bases between. The CDR3 is made up of 15 amino acids. The CDR3 is CASRWTWTEAYEQYF. Here the CDR3 DNA reads TGTGCCAGCAGGTGGACCTGGACGGAGGCCTACGAGCAGTACTTC.

The chain is built from TRBV5-8 and TRBJ2-1, with TRBD1 matching 7 bases. This CDR3 is 15 amino acids long. J gave up 2 bases and V 5 bases, and 7 bases lay outside the gene matches. The germline CDR1 and CDR2 sequences are SGHTS and YDEGEE. CDR3 bases: TGTGCCAGCAGTCCACAGGGGCACCCCTACAATGAGCAGTTCTTC. Residues: CASSPQGHPYNEQFF.

Only a few counts were recorded for this clonotype. The genes are TRBV7-3 and TRBJ2-1; 15 bases align to TRBD2. CDR1 SGHTA and CDR2 FQGTGA come from the germline V gene. V was pared by 4 bases and J by 2 bases, with 6 bases of the junction left unmatched. This CDR3 comprises 18 residues. The CDR3 DNA follows: TGTGCCAGCAGCTCTCGGACTAGCGGGGGGGCGGCCTACAATGAGCAGTTCTTC. Translated: CASSSRTSGGAAYNEQFF. The full variable domain, in which reference TRBV7-3 and TRBJ2-1 provide the parts outside the CDR3, is GAGVSQTPSNKVTEKGKYVELRCDPISGHTALYWYRQSLGQGPEFLIYFQGTGAADDSGLPNDRFFAVRPEGSVSTLKIQRTERGDSAVYLCASSSRTSGGAAYNEQFFGPGTRLTVL.